One sample yielded the 24 T cell receptor beta chains listed below, sequenced in a study of shared T cell receptors in the human thymus. Only in-frame clones appear in the TCRdb table, and some are missing; sequencing was by immunoSEQ multiplex PCR. The sample records about 380,000 clones, 95% being singletons. The source material was thymocytes. The source is a human donor.

This chain connects TRBV5-1 to TRBJ2-3; a possible D gene is TRBD2 (7 bases). Germline lookup yields CDR1 SGHRS and CDR2 YFSETQ. The ends were cut back, 0 bases at V and 3 bases at J, with 14 bases in the middle. This CDR3 is built from 16 residues. The CDR3 bases are TGCGCCAGCAGCTTGGTGGGGGGGCATTTGACAGATACGCAGTATTTT. Encoded protein: CASSLVGGHLTDTQYF. The complete variable domain, with remaining parts taken from reference TRBV5-1 and TRBJ2-3, reads KAGVTQTPRYLIKTRGQQVTLSCSPISGHRSVSWYQQTPGQGLQFLFEYFSETQRNKGNFPGRFSGRQFSNSRSEMNVSTLELGDSALYLCASSLVGGHLTDTQYFGPGTRLTVL.

The chain employs TRBV27 and TRBJ2-7, with D uncertain. CDR1 is MNHEY, CDR2 SMNVEV, per germline (reference sequence). This CDR3 contains 10 residues. V was pared by 7 bases and J by 4 bases, with 5 bases between. In DNA, the CDR3 is TGTGCCAGCACCACGTACGAGCAGTACTTC. This sequence encodes CASTTYEQYF.

The CDR3, as DNA: TGTGCCAGCAGCATAGACCTAAGGAGCTCCTACGAGCAGTACTTC. Its protein is CASSIDLRSSYEQYF. The J gene is TRBJ2-7, the V gene TRBV27; no reliable D call. V lost 6 bases, J lost 0 bases, and 15 bases lay in between. The CDR3 extends over 15 amino acids. CDR1 and CDR2 (germline): MNHEY, SMNVEV (reference sequence).

The chain joins TRBV5-6 to TRBJ2-7; D is possibly TRBD2 (6 bases). The germline V gene has CDR1 SGHDT and CDR2 YYEEEE. CDR3 length: 13 residues. V gave up 0 bases and J gave up 3 bases, with 7 bases separating them. The CDR3 is CASSLADYYEQYF. CDR3 DNA: TGTGCCAGCAGCTTGGCGGACTACTACGAGCAGTACTTC.

The gene calls are TRBV6-6 and TRBJ2-2, with 9 bases that match TRBD1. Germline V gives CDR1 MNHNY, CDR2 SVGAGI (reference sequence). Trimming at V came to 10 bases and at J to 7 bases, leaving 13 bases not matched to a gene. This CDR3 is 15 amino acids long. The CDR3 here is CATETTGGVLGELFF. CDR3 bases: TGTGCCACGGAGACGACAGGGGGTGTGCTCGGGGAGCTGTTTTTT.

V gene TRBV11-3 combines with J gene TRBJ2-2, with unresolved D. Trimming stripped 6 bases from V and 1 base from J, with 9 bases between. Germline-derived CDR1 and CDR2 are SGHNT and YENEEA. The CDR3 loop spans 14 amino acids. The CDR3 is CASRDGMNTGELFF. DNA for the CDR3: TGTGCCAGCAGGGATGGAATGAACACCGGGGAGCTGTTTTTT.

The chain carries TRBV13 and TRBJ2-3; TRBD2 agrees at 9 bases. The germline gives CDR1 PRHDT, CDR2 FYEKMQ (reference sequence). V was pared by 1 base and J by 4 bases, with 3 bases of the junction left unmatched. The CDR3 runs to 15 residues. The CDR3 nucleotides are TGTGCCAGCAGCTTAGTGCGGGAGGGCCCAGATACGCAGTATTTT. Its protein product is CASSLVREGPDTQYF.

This clone has a handful of counts. The chain is built from TRBV5-1 and TRBJ1-1; 8 bases align to TRBD1. V dropped 0 bases and J dropped 3; count of bases not matched to a gene: 4. The CDR3 covers 15 residues. In germline, CDR1 is SGHRS, CDR2 YFSETQ. CDR3 nucleotide sequence: TGCGCCAGCAGCTTGGGGGGACAGGCGTACACTGAAGCTTTCTTT. Translated, it gives CASSLGGQAYTEAFF.

The chain joins TRBV19 to TRBJ2-1, with 9 bases fitting TRBD2. The CDR3 consists of 15 residues. The ends lost 7 bases at V and 2 bases at J; junction bases unmatched: 6. The V gene's germline CDR1 is LNHDA and CDR2 SQIVND (reference sequence). CDR3 protein: CASTVGGRAYNEQFF. For the CDR3, the DNA is TGTGCCAGTACCGTTGGCGGGAGGGCCTACAATGAGCAGTTCTTC.

The chain is built from TRBV19 and TRBJ1-5, with TRBD1 matching 9 bases. J was trimmed by 6 bases and V by 3 bases; bases with no gene match: 6. The CDR3 loop spans 15 amino acids. Germline V lookup: CDR1 LNHDA, CDR2 SQIVND (reference sequence). The CDR3 nucleotides read TGTGCCAGTAGTATTGGGACAGGGACGATTCAGCCCCAGCATTTT. Its translation: CASSIGTGTIQPQHF.

The gene calls are TRBV5-5 and TRBJ2-7; 11 bases are a match to TRBD2. CDR3 size: 16 residues. V lost 6 bases, J lost 2 bases, and 10 bases stayed unmatched. The germline gives CDR1 SGHKS, CDR2 YYEKEE (reference sequence). The DNA for the CDR3 is TGTGCCAGCAAACCGGGACTAGCGGTAAACCCCTACGAGCAGTACTTC. Translated: CASKPGLAVNPYEQYF.

A word on this clone: At one boundary the junction diverges from the germline segment, which might be a read error. The rearrangement links TRBV18 to TRBJ1-3; perhaps TRBD1 as D (6 bases). Germline lookup yields CDR1 KGHSH and CDR2 LQKENI. The CDR3 is 16 amino acids. The CDR3 sequence: CASAPVGAERGNTIYF. As DNA, the CDR3 is TGTGCCAGCGCACCCGTGGGGGCCGAGCGGGGAAACACCATATATTTT.

The V gene is TRBV10-2, the J gene TRBJ2-2; no firm D call. Germline assignment: CDR1 WSHSY and CDR2 SAAADI. V was shortened by 0 bases and J by 4 bases, with 9 bases between the two germline ends. The CDR3 covers 15 residues. CDR3 loop: CASSESNRPTGELFF. The CDR3 region has the DNA TGCGCCAGCAGTGAGTCGAACCGCCCCACCGGGGAGCTGTTTTTT.

The DNA for the CDR3 is TGCAGCGGGGGCGTTACGGGGAGTACCGGGGAGCTGTTTTTT. Translation: CSGGVTGSTGELFF. The chain carries TRBV29-1 and TRBJ2-2, with D perhaps assigned TRBD1 or TRBD2 (5 bases each). The germline gives CDR1 SQVTM, CDR2 ANQGSEA. The CDR3 runs to 14 residues. The ends were cut back, 7 bases at V and 5 bases at J, with 17 bases in the middle.

The chain has TRBV15 and TRBJ1-1; a possible D gene is TRBD1 (6 bases). Germline CDR1 and CDR2: LNHNV and YYDKDF (reference sequence). V lost 2 bases and J lost 11, with 12 bases in between. CDR3 size: 12 residues. The CDR3 here is CATSRPGASAFF. The CDR3 bases are TGTGCCACCAGCAGACCAGGGGCTTCCGCTTTCTTT.

CDR3 in amino acids: CASSCDRDEKLFF. CDR3 sequence (DNA): TGTGCCAGCAGCTGCGACAGGGACGAAAAACTGTTTTTT. V and J are TRBV11-2 and TRBJ1-4, with 7 bases identical to TRBD1. This CDR3 has 13 amino acids. Germline V gene lookup returns CDR1 SGHAT and CDR2 FQNNGV. The V segment lost 4 bases and the J segment 8 bases; nucleotides outside the gene matches: 4. Looking up the rest from reference TRBV11-2 and TRBJ1-4 gives the full variable domain: EAGVAQSPRYKIIEKRQSVAFWCNPISGHATLYWYQQILGQGPKLLIQFQNNGVVDDSQLPKDRFSAERLKGVDSTLKIQPAKLEDSAVYLCASSCDRDEKLFFGSGTQLSVL.

The rearrangement links TRBV7-8 to TRBJ2-1; 8 nucleotides line up with TRBD1. The CDR3 covers 15 residues. From germline, CDR1 is SGHVS and CDR2 FQNEAQ. J lost 4 bases, V lost 6 bases, and 8 bases had no gene match. In DNA, the CDR3 is TGTGCCAGCAGACCACCGGGACAGGAATACAATGAGCAGTTCTTC. This gives the protein CASRPPGQEYNEQFF.

The rearrangement links TRBV27 to TRBJ1-4; D is possibly TRBD1 (6 bases). This CDR3 has 15 residues. The V end lost 2 bases, the J end lost 0 bases, and 7 bases lay between the germline ends. CDR1 and CDR2 from the germline V gene are MNHEY and SMNVEV (reference sequence). CDR3 sequence reads: CASSLRQATNEKLFF. The CDR3 DNA follows: TGTGCCAGCAGTTTACGACAGGCAACTAATGAAAAACTGTTTTTT. The complete variable domain, with remaining parts taken from reference TRBV27 and TRBJ1-4, reads EAQVTQNPRYLITVTGKKLTVTCSQNMNHEYMSWYRQDPGLGLRQIYYSMNVEVTDKGDVPEGYKVSRKEKRNFPLILESPSPNQTSLYFCASSLRQATNEKLFFGSGTQLSVL.

The gene calls are TRBV15 and TRBJ2-3; no clear D. CDR1 LNHNV and CDR2 YYDKDF come from the germline V gene (reference sequence). The CDR3 is 18 residues long. The V and J ends lost 0 bases and 2 bases respectively, with 18 bases between them. DNA of the CDR3: TGTGCCACCAGCAGAGAGAAAAGCTGGCGGATAAACACAGATACGCAGTATTTT. Translating it yields CATSREKSWRINTDTQYF.

To note about this clone: Compared with germline, one end of the junction differs, possibly owing to a read error. The rearrangement joins TRBV27 to TRBJ1-1; a weak D match, TRBD1 (5 bases). The length of the CDR3 is 14 residues. Germline V gives CDR1 MNHEY, CDR2 SMNVEV (reference sequence). Here the CDR3 reads CASSLGVGFTDAFF. In DNA, the CDR3 is TGTGCCAGCAGTCTAGGGGTGGGGTTCACTGACGCTTTCTTT.

The chain is built from TRBV28 and TRBJ2-7; D gene unclear. The CDR3 is made up of 15 amino acids. The V and J ends lost 6 bases and 5 bases respectively, with 20 bases between them. Per germline, CDR1 MDHEN and CDR2 SYDVKM. The CDR3 DNA reads TGTGCCAGCAGCCGTATAGGCAGCCCCGCGGACGAGCAGTACTTC. Encoded protein: CASSRIGSPADEQYF.

This clone was recorded once. This chain links TRBV5-1 with TRBJ2-2; 7 bases align to TRBD2. Germline V CDR1 and CDR2: SGHRS, YFSETQ. The CDR3 is made up of 14 amino acids. The V gene end was trimmed by 5 bases and the J gene end by 1 base; junction bases not matched to a gene: 2. The CDR3 sequence: CASSPSGNTGELFF. The CDR3 region has the DNA TGCGCCAGCAGTCCTAGCGGGAACACCGGGGAGCTGTTTTTT.

The chain is built from TRBV27 and TRBJ2-6, with TRBD1 matching over 9 bases. The CDR3 sequence is 19 residues long. Germline V gene data show CDR1 as MNHEY and CDR2 as SMNVEV (reference sequence). V shed 3 bases and J 2 bases; nucleotides not matched to a gene: 11. The CDR3 nucleotides read TGTGCCAGCAGTTTGCAGCACAGGGGGCGCGGCACTGGGGCCAACGTCCTGACTTTC. The encoded protein is CASSLQHRGRGTGANVLTF.

This chain joins TRBV15 and TRBJ2-5; D is possibly TRBD2 (5 bases). This CDR3 is 16 amino acids long. V was clipped by 2 bases and J by 0 bases, with 13 bases between them. Germline CDR1 is LNHNV and CDR2 is YYDKDF (reference sequence). CDR3 amino acids: CATSRSETGNQETQYF. Here the CDR3 DNA reads TGTGCCACCAGCAGATCCGAGACGGGAAACCAAGAGACCCAGTACTTC.